The next 2 T cell receptor beta chains were all read from a single sample in a study of CD8 T cells in ankylosing spondylitis. TCRdb analysed the 5' RACE reads with MiXCR anew, one entry per CDR3 protein. The data contain 200,000 or so distinct CDR3 sequences, 15% to 20% of them singletons. Sequencing input: blood, either unsorted or a sorted T cell fraction (not recorded which). These receptors originate from a male donor between 10 and 30 years old with ankylosing spondylitis or in good health (not recorded which).

This clonotype was seen ten or more times. This sequence joins TRBV20-1 and TRBJ2-2; 10 positions agree with TRBD2. Germline lookup yields CDR1 DFQATT and CDR2 SNEGSKA (reference sequence). The CDR3 is 14 residues long. V trimming: 5 bases; J trimming: 0 bases; junction bases outside the gene matches: 0. DNA for the CDR3: TGCAGTGCTGGGACTAGCGCGAACACCGGGGAGCTGTTTTTT. It codes for CSAGTSANTGELFF.

This clonotype has a count of ten or more. The gene calls are TRBV7-9 and TRBJ1-2; the D gene is possibly TRBD1 (6 bases). The germline V gene encodes CDR1 SEHNR and CDR2 FQNEAQ (reference sequence). The V end was cut by 3 bases, the J end by 8 bases, with 13 bases between. CDR3 length equals 13 residues. CDR3 protein: CASSFARQAGYTF. The DNA for the CDR3 is TGTGCCAGCAGCTTCGCCCGACAGGCCGGCTACACCTTC. The variable domain in full, with the rest retrieved from reference TRBV7-9 and TRBJ1-2, is DTGVSQNPRHKITKRGQNVTFRCDPISEHNRLYWYRQTLGQGPEFLTYFQNEAQLEKSRLLSDRFSAERPKGSFSTLEIQRTEQGDSAMYLCASSFARQAGYTFGSGTRLTVV.